This is a list of T cell receptor beta chains from one sample in a study of human T cells and chemical hapten exposure. TCRdb re-called the RACE reads through MiXCR, storing one row per CDR3 protein. The sample holds 300,000 to 450,000 distinct CDR3 sequences, about 5.4% seen once. The sample here was whole blood, taken in connection with sensitization to the hapten diphenylcyclopropenone (DPC). Every receptor here comes from a woman aged 18-35 years with alopecia areata. Some clones in this sample may be carry-over from other donors' samples. The CDR3 runs from the conserved cysteine through the conserved F or W. The D gene is left open where the match is weak. Size tells how often a clone was seen (once, few, many) or the class of an expanded clone, and some rows leave it out.

TRBJ2-7 TRBV25-1 - - CASRDFGTYEQYF TGTGCCAGCAGGGACTTCGGGACCTACGAGCAGTACTTC
TRBJ1-3 TRBV12-3/TRBV12-4 - - CASSQQHFGNTIYF TGTGCCAGCAGTCAACAGCACTTTGGAAACACCATATATTTT
TRBJ2-2 TRBV7-2 TRBD1 many CASSVQGAGVRLFF TGTGCCAGCAGCGTACAGGGGGCGGGAGTCCGGCTGTTTTTT
TRBJ1-1 TRBV25-1 - once CASSVNRWTEAFF TGTGCCAGCAGTGTAAATCGTTGGACTGAAGCTTTCTTT
TRBJ2-3 TRBV20-1 - few CSAGRLDLHGTQYF TGCAGTGCTGGAAGACTAGACCTTCATGGTACGCAGTATTTT
TRBJ1-4 TRBV4-2 TRBD1 - CASSQPQGAREKLFF TGTGCCAGCAGCCAACCACAGGGGGCGCGAGAAAAACTGTTTTTT
TRBJ2-1 TRBV14 - - CASSPPPGAHYNEQFF TGTGCCAGCAGCCCGCCCCCAGGGGCCCACTACAATGAGCAGTTCTTC
TRBJ2-1 TRBV20-1 - few CSAAGTSLEQFF TGCAGTGCTGCCGGAACTAGCCTGGAGCAGTTCTTC
TRBJ1-2 TRBV29-1 TRBD1 - CSVSGTESRGYGYTF TGCAGCGTGTCCGGGACAGAGTCCCGGGGCTATGGCTACACCTTC
TRBJ2-3 TRBV2 TRBD1 - CASIGTADTQYF TGTGCCAGCATAGGGACAGCAGATACGCAGTATTTT
TRBJ1-1 TRBV4-3 - many CASSQDTGSTEAFF TGCGCCAGCAGCCAAGATACAGGGAGCACTGAAGCTTTCTTT
TRBJ1-1 TRBV7-2 - many CASSLAQWNTEAFF TGTGCCAGCAGCCTGGCTCAATGGAACACTGAAGCTTTCTTT
TRBJ1-2 TRBV29-1 - many CSVEDSQGSYGYTF TGCAGCGTTGAAGATTCTCAGGGGAGCTATGGCTACACCTTC
TRBJ2-2 TRBV6-2/TRBV6-3 - few CASNALDRPNTGELFF TGTGCCAGCAACGCCCTGGACAGACCGAACACCGGGGAGCTGTTTTTT
TRBJ2-6 TRBV7-2 - few CASSLRGSFAGANVLTF TGTGCCAGCAGCTTAAGAGGTAGTTTCGCTGGGGCCAACGTCCTGACTTTC
TRBJ2-3 TRBV29-1 - many CSVDTGSDTQYF TGCAGCGTCGATACAGGGTCAGATACGCAGTATTTT
TRBJ1-4 TRBV11-2 TRBD1 - CASSGRTGGVEKLFF TGTGCCAGCAGCGGAAGGACAGGGGGCGTTGAAAAACTGTTTTTT
TRBJ1-3 TRBV12-3/TRBV12-4 TRBD1 - CASRPTGTSGNTIYF TGTGCCAGCAGACCGACAGGGACGTCTGGAAACACCATATATTTT
TRBJ2-5 TRBV7-2 - - CASSFRQISAQYF TGTGCCAGCAGCTTCCGTCAGATATCGGCCCAGTACTTC
TRBJ1-3 TRBV27 - many CASRKWGGNENTIYF TGTGCCAGCAGAAAATGGGGGGGTAACGAAAACACCATATATTTT
TRBJ2-7 TRBV6-2/TRBV6-3 - - CASSGPGQTAYEQYF TGTGCCAGCAGTGGACCGGGACAAACAGCCTACGAGCAGTACTTC
TRBJ2-7 TRBV18 - - CASSPQRNRAPYF TGTGCCAGCTCACCACAGCGGAACAGGGCACCGTACTTC
TRBJ2-2 TRBV28 - many CASSLGLNGELFF TGTGCCAGCAGTTTGGGACTTAACGGGGAGCTGTTTTTT
TRBJ2-4 TRBV5-1 - few CASTSDGQGIQYF TGCGCCAGCACCTCTGACGGGCAGGGCATTCAGTACTTC
TRBJ2-3 TRBV27 - - CASRPRRTDTQYF TGTGCCAGCAGGCCTCGGCGCACAGATACGCAGTATTTT
TRBJ2-2 TRBV12-3/TRBV12-4 - - CASSLVPQPTGELFF TGTGCCAGCAGTTTAGTTCCACAACCGACCGGGGAGCTGTTTTTT
TRBJ1-4 TRBV20-1 - - CSARPIEGGAVEKLFF TGCAGTGCTAGACCCATCGAGGGGGGGGCCGTTGAAAAACTGTTTTTT
TRBJ2-7 TRBV6-5 - few CASNPIRTAAYEQYF TGTGCCAGCAATCCGATTCGGACGGCCGCCTACGAGCAGTACTTC
TRBJ2-4 TRBV5-5 - many CASDRGIAKNIQYF TGTGCCAGCGACCGGGGAATAGCCAAAAACATTCAGTACTTC
TRBJ1-1 TRBV12-3/TRBV12-4 TRBD1 few CASSSGQGFLITEAFF TGTGCCAGCAGTTCGGGACAGGGGTTTCTTATTACTGAAGCTTTCTTT
TRBJ1-5 TRBV7-2 - once CASSLEGMLQPQHF TGTGCCAGCAGCTTAGAAGGGATGCTCCAGCCCCAGCATTTT
TRBJ2-7 TRBV6-6 - - CASRGGYEQYF TGTGCCAGCAGGGGGGGCTACGAGCAGTACTTC
TRBJ1-2 TRBV24-1 TRBD1 - CATKGTGSDGYTF TGTGCCACCAAAGGGACAGGGTCGGACGGCTACACCTTC
TRBJ2-4 TRBV11-3 - many CASSLEGRTQDIQYF TGTGCCAGCAGCTTAGAAGGCAGGACGCAGGACATTCAGTACTTC
TRBJ1-5 TRBV6-5 - many CASSEAGQQPQHF TGTGCCAGCAGTGAAGCAGGGCAGCAGCCCCAGCATTTT
TRBJ2-7 TRBV29-1 - few CSVVPELSYEQYF TGCAGCGTTGTGCCAGAACTCTCCTACGAGCAGTACTTC
TRBJ1-1 TRBV12-3/TRBV12-4 - many CASSLTGPYTEAFF TGTGCCAGCAGTTTAACTGGGCCTTACACTGAAGCTTTCTTT
TRBJ1-5 TRBV20-1 - - CSATDRRNQPQHF TGCAGTGCTACCGACAGGAGGAATCAGCCCCAGCATTTT
TRBJ2-1 TRBV6-5 TRBD2 few CASSTTSGGASYNEQFF TGTGCCAGCAGTACTACTAGCGGGGGGGCTTCCTACAATGAGCAGTTCTTC